Shown below are 18 T cell receptor beta chains from a single sample sequenced in a study of cytomegalovirus exposure and HLA in healthy donors. Generated by immunoSEQ multiplex PCR, the TCRdb table keeps only in-frame clones and is missing some. The sample yields 150,000 to 250,000 clones, roughly 81% seen once. Sample: PBMCs. The receptors were gathered from a woman in her twenties or thirties in good health and CMV-seronegative.

This sequence joins TRBV25-1 and TRBJ2-1, with 13 bases fitting TRBD2. Germline V lookup: CDR1 MGHDK, CDR2 SYGVNS. V trimming: 2 bases; J trimming: 4 bases; junction bases outside the gene matches: 5. The CDR3 runs 17 residues. CDR3 region: CASSERGLAGNYNEQFF. The CDR3 DNA reads as TGTGCCAGCAGTGAAAGGGGACTAGCGGGGAATTACAATGAGCAGTTCTTC.

The chain combines TRBV7-2 with TRBJ2-1, with D possibly TRBD2 on 5 matching bases. V lost 1 base, J lost 4 bases, and 14 bases lay in between. The CDR3 is made up of 16 amino acids. Germline values: CDR1 SGHTA, CDR2 FQGNSA. Here the CDR3 reads CASSLVLFPGYNEQFF. CDR3 DNA sequence: TGTGCCAGCAGCTTAGTTCTGTTTCCGGGATACAATGAGCAGTTCTTC. The variable domain in full, with the rest retrieved from reference TRBV7-2 and TRBJ2-1, is GAGVSQSPSNKVTEKGKDVELRCDPISGHTALYWYRQSLGQGLEFLIYFQGNSAPDKSGLPSDRFSAERTGGSVSTLTIQRTQQEDSAVYLCASSLVLFPGYNEQFFGPGTRLTVL.

The chain has TRBV28 and TRBJ1-5, with 7 bases aligning to TRBD1. Trimming at V came to 3 bases and at J to 0 bases, leaving 5 bases not matched to a gene. The CDR3 length is 16 residues. The germline V gene has CDR1 MDHEN and CDR2 SYDVKM. The CDR3 nucleotides read TGTGCCAGCAGTTTTATTCGGGACAGTAGCAATCAGCCCCAGCATTTT. It yields the protein CASSFIRDSSNQPQHF. Full variable domain (rest looked up from reference TRBV28 and TRBJ1-5): DVKVTQSSRYLVKRTGEKVFLECVQDMDHENMFWYRQDPGLGLRLIYFSYDVKMKEKGDIPEGYSVSREKKERFSLILESASTNQTSMYLCASSFIRDSSNQPQHFGDGTRLSIL.

Regarding this clone: This sample also contains other DNA sequences that code for the same CDR3. This chain uses TRBV5-1 with TRBJ2-3, with 12 nucleotides matching TRBD2. This CDR3 comprises 15 residues. Looked up from germline, CDR1 is SGHRS and CDR2 is YFSETQ. The J segment lost 4 bases and the V segment lost 0 bases, leaving 0 bases of the junction unmatched. The CDR3 bases are TGCGCCAGCAGCTTGGGACTAGCGGGAGCAGATACGCAGTATTTT. It encodes CASSLGLAGADTQYF.

This chain uses TRBV5-4 with TRBJ1-6; unclear D gene. CDR3 length: 17 residues. V dropped 0 bases and J dropped 7 bases, with 17 bases sitting between them. Germline lookup yields CDR1 SGHNT and CDR2 YYREEE (reference sequence). Written as DNA, the CDR3 is TGTGCCAGCAGCTTGGGCCCCCGGGGTCGGGGAAATTCACCCCTCCACTTT. It encodes CASSLGPRGRGNSPLHF. Looking up the rest from reference TRBV5-4 and TRBJ1-6 gives the full variable domain: ETGVTQSPTHLIKTRGQQVTLRCSSQSGHNTVSWYQQALGQGPQFIFQYYREEENGRGNFPPRFSGLQFPNYSSELNVNALELDDSALYLCASSLGPRGRGNSPLHFGNGTRLTVT.

The chain is built from TRBV28 and TRBJ1-3; TRBD1 agrees at 7 bases. This CDR3 has 16 residues. CDR1 and CDR2 from the germline V gene are MDHEN and SYDVKM. Trimming at V came to 4 bases and at J to 1 base, leaving 7 bases not matched to a gene. The CDR3 region has the DNA TGTGCCAGCAGTTCCCATAAGGGGGCTTCTGGAAACACCATATATTTT. Its protein is CASSSHKGASGNTIYF.

There are many counts of this clone. The chain links TRBV4-1 to TRBJ2-4, with D unresolved. The V gene lost 0 bases and the J gene lost 0 bases, with 6 bases spanning the gap. The germline gives CDR1 MGHRA, CDR2 YSYEKL. The CDR3 extends over 15 amino acids. In DNA, the CDR3 is TGCGCCAGCAGCCAAGATGCGGTAGCCAAAAACATTCAGTACTTC. Amino acid sequence: CASSQDAVAKNIQYF.

This clone was counted at least ten times. The rearrangement uses TRBV4-2 and TRBJ1-4; 9 nucleotides align to TRBD1. Germline values: CDR1 LGHNA, CDR2 YNFKEQ. The ends lost 0 bases at V and 7 bases at J; junction bases unmatched: 6. The CDR3 is made up of 16 amino acids. CDR3: CASSQDGQGLREKLFF. The DNA for the CDR3 is TGTGCCAGCAGCCAAGATGGACAGGGGCTTCGTGAAAAACTGTTTTTT.

The genes are TRBV4-1 and TRBJ2-7; D remains ambiguous. Germline loops: CDR1 MGHRA, CDR2 YSYEKL. Trimming removed 6 bases from V and 0 bases from J, with 9 bases in between. The CDR3 is 13 residues long. The CDR3 nucleotides are TGCGCCAGCAGGAATTCAGGCTCCTACGAGCAGTACTTC. Protein product: CASRNSGSYEQYF.

This sequence joins TRBV29-1 and TRBJ2-3; D unclear. This CDR3 comprises 12 residues. Germline CDR1 SQVTM, CDR2 ANQGSEA. V lost 3 bases, J lost 2 bases, and 6 bases lay in between. CDR3 sequence reads: CSVEGPTDTQYF. CDR3 in DNA: TGCAGCGTTGAGGGCCCCACAGATACGCAGTATTTT.

The genes are TRBV19 and TRBJ2-4; D gene ambiguous. The CDR3 runs to 12 residues. Looked up from germline, CDR1 is LNHDA and CDR2 is SQIVND (reference sequence). Trimming removed 3 bases from V and 7 bases from J, with 7 bases in between. The CDR3 DNA follows: TGTGCCAGTAGTATCCCGAGTAACATTCAGTACTTC. It specifies CASSIPSNIQYF.

This clone was detected only once. V is TRBV19 and J is TRBJ2-7; possible D gene TRBD2, 6 bases. CDR3 length equals 13 residues. V was cut by 9 bases and J by 3 bases, with 15 bases left in between. Germline CDR1 reads LNHDA; CDR2 reads SQIVND (reference sequence). The CDR3 DNA is TGTGCCAGCTCTCCGGGGGACGTCTACGAGCAGTACTTC. It yields the protein CASSPGDVYEQYF.

The V gene is TRBV2, the J gene TRBJ1-5, with no clear D. V lost 4 bases, J lost 7 bases, and 11 bases lay in between. CDR3 length: 13 amino acids. In germline, CDR1 is SNHLY, CDR2 FYNNEI. For the CDR3, the DNA is TGTGCCAGCAGTGGGGCGGGGAAACAGCCCCAGCATTTT. Translating gives CASSGAGKQPQHF.

In its sample, this clone was seen many times. The chain has TRBV29-1 and TRBJ2-2, with D tentatively TRBD1 (6 bases). Trimming removed 7 bases at V and 6 bases at J, with 18 bases between. Per germline, CDR1 SQVTM and CDR2 ANQGSEA. The CDR3 covers 14 residues. CDR3 in DNA: TGCAGCGGACATCCCTCAGGGGACGCCGGGGAGCTGTTTTTT. Translating gives CSGHPSGDAGELFF.

This chain connects TRBV7-7 to TRBJ2-5; D is perhaps TRBD2 (5 bases). The germline V gene encodes CDR1 SSHAT and CDR2 FNYEAQ (reference sequence). The CDR3 length is 18 residues. Trimming took off 5 bases at V and 5 bases at J, with 27 bases between the two ends. DNA for the CDR3: TGTGCCAGCAGCCAGTTCGGATCTGGACTCCGCAGGCTGGAGACCCAGTACTTC. This codes for CASSQFGSGLRRLETQYF.

The chain employs TRBV5-6 and TRBJ1-5, with 8 bases identical to TRBD1. CDR3 size: 16 residues. The trim removed 1 base at V and 0 bases at J, leaving 3 bases unmatched. From germline, CDR1 is SGHDT and CDR2 YYEEEE. Written as DNA, the CDR3 is TGTGCCAGCAGCTTGTACAGGGGGTATAGCAATCAGCCCCAGCATTTT. Amino acids: CASSLYRGYSNQPQHF.

This sequence joins TRBV9 and TRBJ2-7; TRBD2 aligns across 7 bases. V shed 3 bases and J 2 bases; nucleotides not matched to a gene: 5. Germline-derived CDR1 and CDR2 are SGDLS and YYNGEE. The CDR3 is 14 residues long. In DNA form, the CDR3 reads TGTGCCAGCAGCGCCGCTAGCGGAACCTACGAGCAGTACTTC. The encoded protein is CASSAASGTYEQYF.

In its sample, this clone was seen a few times. This chain links TRBV5-6 with TRBJ2-1; maybe TRBD1 (6 bases). The V gene lost 5 bases and the J gene lost 4 bases, with 10 bases spanning the gap. Germline lookup yields CDR1 SGHDT and CDR2 YYEEEE. This CDR3 is built from 13 residues. The CDR3, as DNA: TGTGCCAGCAGACAGGGTTCGTACAATGAGCAGTTCTTC. It is translated as CASRQGSYNEQFF.